One and the same sample provided the 19 T cell receptor beta chains below, sequenced in a study of human T cells and chemical hapten exposure. A single record per CDR3 protein comes from TCRdb applying MiXCR to the RACE reads. The data contain approximately 400,000 distinct CDR3 sequences, roughly 5.3% of them singletons. Time point noted: pre-sensitization, week 0. Specified treatment: therapeutic diphenylcyclopropenone sensitization with weekly scalp DPC. The source was whole blood, collected in connection with sensitization to the hapten diphenylcyclopropenone (DPC). These receptors all stem from a woman aged 45-65 years with alopecia areata. Some clones in this sample may be carry-over from other donors' samples.

This clonotype was counted many times. The chain couples TRBV3-1 to TRBJ2-3, with D perhaps TRBD2 (6 bases). Germline-derived CDR1 and CDR2 are LGHDT and YNNKEL (reference sequence). The germline V and J ends were trimmed by 1 base and 3 bases, with 17 bases remaining between them. There are 17 residues in the CDR3. The DNA of the CDR3 is TGTGCCAGCAGCCAAGGGAGCGGGCCCTATGGTACAGATACGCAGTATTTT. Residues: CASSQGSGPYGTDTQYF.

This clonotype showed up just a few times. The chain recombines TRBV2 with TRBJ2-7; TRBD1 agrees at 7 bases. Germline V gene lookup returns CDR1 SNHLY and CDR2 FYNNEI. The CDR3 has 14 residues. The junction had 7 bases not matched to a gene; V was cut back by 6 bases and J by 2 bases. CDR3 amino acids: CASRIGQGAYEQYF. CDR3 DNA sequence: TGTGCCAGCAGGATCGGGCAGGGGGCCTACGAGCAGTACTTC.

The sample holds a few counts of this clonotype. CDR3 protein: CAISESRSSGELFF. DNA of the CDR3: TGTGCCATCAGTGAGAGTCGGTCGTCCGGGGAGCTGTTTTTT. The J gene is TRBJ2-2, the V gene TRBV10-3; D uncertain. Deletions cut 2 bases from V and 6 bases from J, with 10 bases between. In germline, CDR1 is ENHRY, CDR2 SYGVKD. This CDR3 has 14 amino acids.

This clonotype was seen a few times. J is TRBJ2-7 and V is TRBV12-3 or TRBV12-4; unclear D gene. V was shortened by 3 bases and J by 5 bases, with 14 bases between the two germline ends. The CDR3 is 14 residues long. CDR3 sequence (DNA): TGTGCCAGCAGTTTTTCGACCCCGACCCACGAGCAGTACTTC. It specifies CASSFSTPTHEQYF.

This clonotype was found a few times. The rearrangement links TRBV3-1 to TRBJ2-7; 8 nucleotides match TRBD2. Unmatched junction bases numbered 29, after V lost 4 bases and J lost 3 bases. The CDR3 spans 22 residues. CDR1 and CDR2 from the germline V gene are LGHDT and YNNKEL (reference sequence). The CDR3 spells CASSPGAGGSPRGDSALYEQYF. DNA for the CDR3: TGTGCCAGCAGCCCCGGCGCTGGCGGCTCCCCGCGGGGGGACTCCGCACTCTACGAGCAGTACTTC.

The chain has TRBV9 and TRBJ2-3, with a tentative D call TRBD2 (5 bases). Germline loops: CDR1 SGDLS, CDR2 YYNGEE. This CDR3 spans 15 amino acids. The V gene lost 0 bases and the J gene lost 7 bases, with 15 bases spanning the gap. The CDR3 spells CASSVGSVRGYTQYF. As DNA, the CDR3 is TGTGCCAGCAGCGTAGGATCGGTGAGAGGGTATACGCAGTATTTT.

This clonotype was counted ten times or more. This chain joins TRBV29-1 and TRBJ2-2; weak D call: TRBD2 (7 bases). Trimming took 7 bases from V and 6 from J, leaving 12 bases between them. Germline V gene sequence: CDR1 SQVTM, CDR2 ANQGSEA. The CDR3 runs to 12 residues. The chain's CDR3 is CSATGLAGELFF. As DNA, the CDR3 is TGCAGCGCGACAGGACTAGCCGGGGAGCTGTTTTTT.

Ten or more counts support this clonotype. The J gene is TRBJ2-7, the V gene TRBV28, with D tentatively TRBD2 (7 bases). Trimming left V 5 bases short and J 4 bases short, with 21 bases between. Germline CDR1 is MDHEN and CDR2 is SYDVKM. The CDR3 is made up of 16 amino acids. This CDR3 reads CASSPTHLGGLYEQYF. In DNA form, the CDR3 reads TGTGCCAGCAGTCCTACCCACCTCGGGGGGCTATACGAGCAGTACTTC.

This clonotype was detected a few times. V gene TRBV7-9 combines with J gene TRBJ1-2; a weak D match, TRBD1 (5 bases). CDR3 length equals 17 residues. Looked up from germline, CDR1 is SEHNR and CDR2 is FQNEAQ (reference sequence). CDR3 residues: CATFRPLTEQENYGYTF. The CDR3 DNA is TGTGCTACCTTTAGGCCGCTGACAGAGCAGGAAAACTATGGCTACACCTTC. Filled out from reference TRBV7-9 and TRBJ1-2, the complete variable domain reads DTGVSQNPRHKITKRGQNVTFRCDPISEHNRLYWYRQTLGQGPEFLTYFQNEAQLEKSRLLSDRFSAERPKGSFSTLEIQRTEQGDSAMYLCATFRPLTEQENYGYTFGSGTRLTVV.

This clonotype was recorded many times. This chain connects TRBV7-9 to TRBJ2-1, with 10 bases aligning to TRBD2. CDR3 size: 16 residues. Germline assignment: CDR1 SEHNR and CDR2 FQNEAQ (reference sequence). J gave up 4 bases and V 1 base, and 4 bases lay outside the gene matches. This CDR3 reads CASSLGLAGAYNEQFF. The CDR3 nucleotides are TGTGCCAGCAGCTTAGGCCTAGCGGGAGCATACAATGAGCAGTTCTTC.

J is TRBJ2-7 and V is TRBV12-3 or TRBV12-4; D might be TRBD1 (6 bases). Deletions cut 3 bases from V and 6 bases from J, with 15 bases between. The CDR3 is 14 amino acids. This chain's CDR3 is CASSFGPQGIEQYF. DNA for the CDR3: TGTGCCAGCAGTTTCGGGCCCCAGGGGATCGAGCAGTACTTC.

This clonotype was counted at least ten times. This chain connects TRBV7-2 to TRBJ2-5, with TRBD1 identical over 11 bases. The V segment lost 6 bases and the J segment 3 bases; nucleotides outside the gene matches: 6. The CDR3 is 15 residues long. Germline values: CDR1 SGHTA, CDR2 FQGNSA. CDR3 amino acids: CASSPGQGGEETQYF. The CDR3, as DNA: TGTGCCAGCAGTCCGGGACAGGGGGGGGAAGAGACCCAGTACTTC. Based on the CDR3 plus reference TRBV7-2 and TRBJ2-5, the full variable domain is GAGVSQSPSNKVTEKGKDVELRCDPISGHTALYWYRQSLGQGLEFLIYFQGNSAPDKSGLPSDRFSAERTGGSVSTLTIQRTQQEDSAVYLCASSPGQGGEETQYFGPGTRLLVL.

This clonotype was counted between two and nine times. V gene TRBV11-2 combines with J gene TRBJ1-1; no reliable D call. The V gene's germline CDR1 is SGHAT and CDR2 FQNNGV. V lost 8 bases to trimming and J lost 1 base, with 14 bases between them. The CDR3 loop spans 14 amino acids. The CDR3 DNA reads TGTGCCAGCCGCCCGGAGTCAACGAACACTGAAGCTTTCTTT. Translated, it gives CASRPESTNTEAFF.

This clonotype has ten or more counts. The chain recombines TRBV10-3 with TRBJ2-2; 10 nucleotides line up with TRBD2. Germline values: CDR1 ENHRY, CDR2 SYGVKD. The CDR3 loop spans 17 amino acids. The trim removed 5 bases at V and 4 bases at J, leaving 10 bases unmatched. The chain's CDR3 is CAISKGLATMATGELFF. DNA of the CDR3: TGTGCCATCAGTAAGGGACTAGCGACCATGGCCACCGGGGAGCTGTTTTTT.

This clonotype was detected many times. The chain has TRBV12-3 or TRBV12-4 and TRBJ2-1; 7 nucleotides line up with TRBD2. Trimming removed 3 bases from V and 7 bases from J; junction bases left unmatched: 0. The CDR3 totals 12 residues. The CDR3 DNA reads as TGTGCCAGCAGTTTTAGCGGGAATGAGCAGTTCTTC. Encoded protein: CASSFSGNEQFF.

This clonotype was detected only a few times. The rearrangement links TRBV25-1 to TRBJ2-6; D gene uncertain. V was cut by 1 base and J by 0 bases, with 10 bases left in between. The germline CDR1 and CDR2 sequences are MGHDK and SYGVNS. CDR3 length equals 17 residues. CDR3 sequence: CASSESTESSGANVLTF. The CDR3 DNA reads as TGTGCCAGCAGTGAATCTACGGAGAGCTCTGGGGCCAACGTCCTGACTTTC.

This clonotype was recorded at least ten times. The chain has TRBV12-3 or TRBV12-4 and TRBJ1-6; D uncertain. The CDR3 runs 15 residues. V gave up 1 base and J gave up 6 bases, with 10 bases separating them. Here the CDR3 reads CASSLGGRFNSPLHF. CDR3 bases: TGTGCCAGCAGTTTAGGAGGACGTTTTAATTCACCCCTCCACTTT.

This clonotype was observed a handful of times. This chain uses TRBV29-1 with TRBJ2-5; 13 bases fit TRBD2. Germline V gene sequence: CDR1 SQVTM, CDR2 ANQGSEA. The CDR3 covers 16 residues. The ends lost 7 bases at V and 2 bases at J; junction bases unmatched: 10. CDR3 coding DNA: TGCAGCGCAGCGGGACTAGCGGGGCAGCCTCAAGAGACCCAGTACTTC. It encodes CSAAGLAGQPQETQYF.

This clonotype was detected ten times or more. The chain joins TRBV10-3 to TRBJ2-1, with 8 bases that match TRBD1. The germline V gene encodes CDR1 ENHRY and CDR2 SYGVKD. The CDR3 has 13 amino acids. The trim removed 8 bases at V and 8 bases at J, leaving 8 bases unmatched. DNA for the CDR3: TGTGCCATCCGACAGGGGATGTATTATGAGCAGTTCTTC. It specifies CAIRQGMYYEQFF.